Below, 12 T cell receptor beta chains from the same sample are listed, as sequenced in a study of blood T cell repertoires in COVID-19. TCRdb keeps only in-frame clones here, not all; method: immunoSEQ multiplex PCR. Among more than 110,000 clones listed, over 60% were seen once. The source material was PBMCs or T cells enriched from blood (not recorded which). These receptors all stem from a woman in her forties or fifties who had recovered from COVID-19.

The chain joins TRBV2 to TRBJ1-3; D is unclear. V was pared by 2 bases and J by 8 bases, with 4 bases between. This CDR3 comprises 11 residues. In germline, CDR1 is SNHLY, CDR2 FYNNEI. This chain's CDR3 is CASSERDTIYF. CDR3 nucleotide sequence: TGTGCCAGCAGTGAACGAGACACCATATATTTT. Full variable domain (rest looked up from reference TRBV2 and TRBJ1-3): EPEVTQTPSHQVTQMGQEVILRCVPISNHLYFYWYRQILGQKVEFLVSFYNNEISEKSEIFDDQFSVERPDGSNFTLKIRSTKLEDSAMYFCASSERDTIYFGEGSWLTVV.

The chain carries TRBV5-1 and TRBJ1-5; TRBD1 is a possible D gene (5 bases). CDR1 and CDR2 from the germline V gene are SGHRS and YFSETQ. Trimming left V 2 bases short and J 2 bases short, with 8 bases between. This CDR3 has 14 residues. In nucleotides, the CDR3 is TGCGCCAGCAGCTTAGGGGCAGGCAATCAGCCCCAGCATTTT. This translates into CASSLGAGNQPQHF.

This sequence joins TRBV5-5 and TRBJ2-3; the match to TRBD1 covers 8 bases. This CDR3 comprises 16 residues. CDR1 and CDR2 (germline): SGHKS, YYEKEE (reference sequence). V dropped 4 bases and J dropped 5; count of bases not matched to a gene: 12. Written as DNA, the CDR3 is TGTGCCAGCAGCCAAGGCGCAGGGGGCATAGAAGATACGCAGTATTTT. It translates to CASSQGAGGIEDTQYF. The full variable domain, its missing parts supplied by reference TRBV5-5 and TRBJ2-3, is DAGVTQSPTHLIKTRGQQVTLRCSPISGHKSVSWYQQVLGQGPQFIFQYYEKEERGRGNFPDRFSARQFPNYSSELNVNALLLGDSALYLCASSQGAGGIEDTQYFGPGTRLTVL.

This clone has more than one count but fewer than ten. The CDR3 nucleotides are TGTGCCAGCAGCTTGGAGGGGCCTTCGAACACCGGGGAGCTGTTTTTT. This gives the protein CASSLEGPSNTGELFF. The chain joins TRBV5-4 to TRBJ2-2; TRBD1 is a possible D gene (5 bases). V gave up 0 bases and J gave up 0 bases, with 9 bases separating them. CDR3 length: 16 amino acids. The V gene's germline CDR1 is SGHNT and CDR2 YYREEE (reference sequence).

A few counts support this clone. The chain combines TRBV2 with TRBJ2-1, with a weak D call TRBD2 (5 bases). Per germline, CDR1 SNHLY and CDR2 FYNNEI. V dropped 2 bases and J dropped 10 bases, with 12 bases sitting between them. This CDR3 has 13 amino acids. The CDR3 nucleotides read TGTGCCAGCAGTGAAACTGCCGGGGTGGAGCAGTTCTTC. Protein sequence: CASSETAGVEQFF. Using reference TRBV2 and TRBJ2-1 for the parts outside the CDR3, the full variable domain is EPEVTQTPSHQVTQMGQEVILRCVPISNHLYFYWYRQILGQKVEFLVSFYNNEISEKSEIFDDQFSVERPDGSNFTLKIRSTKLEDSAMYFCASSETAGVEQFFGPGTRLTVL.

The V gene is TRBV3-1 (or the pseudogene TRBV3-2), the J gene TRBJ2-7; TRBD2 agrees at 11 bases. The V segment lost 4 bases and the J segment 2 bases; nucleotides outside the gene matches: 4. Looked up from germline, CDR1 is LGHDT and CDR2 is YNNKEL (reference sequence). The CDR3 is 15 amino acids. CDR3 protein: CASSLGLAGTYEQYF. The CDR3 region has the DNA TGTGCCAGCAGCCTCGGACTAGCGGGCACCTACGAGCAGTACTTC.

The gene calls are TRBV11-1 and TRBJ2-7, with 7 bases lining up with TRBD1. The CDR3 is 16 amino acids. The V and J ends lost 2 bases and 0 bases, in that order; junction bases with no gene match: 7. Germline V gene data show CDR1 as SGHAT and CDR2 as FQDESV (reference sequence). The CDR3 region is CASSLMGQHPSYEQYF. The CDR3 DNA reads TGTGCCAGCAGCTTAATGGGACAGCACCCCTCCTACGAGCAGTACTTC. The full variable domain, completed using reference TRBV11-1 and TRBJ2-7, is EAEVAQSPRYKITEKSQAVAFWCDPISGHATLYWYRQILGQGPELLVQFQDESVVDDSQLPKDRFSAERLKGVDSTLKIQPAELGDSAMYLCASSLMGQHPSYEQYFGPGTRLTVT.

There are a few counts of this clone. CDR3 sequence reads: CASSSGGRSNQPQHF. CDR3 in DNA: TGTGCCAGTAGTTCGGGGGGGCGAAGCAATCAGCCCCAGCATTTT. The chain combines TRBV19 with TRBJ1-5; a possible D gene is TRBD1 (6 bases). The CDR3 contains 15 residues. Germline values: CDR1 LNHDA, CDR2 SQIVND (reference sequence). Trimming cost V 5 bases and J 1 base, with 12 bases left between them.

The J gene is TRBJ1-4, the V gene TRBV11-3; 7 bases align to TRBD1. The V segment lost 5 bases and the J segment 10 bases; nucleotides outside the gene matches: 7. Germline CDR1 is SGHNT and CDR2 is YENEEA. The CDR3 length is 13 residues. The CDR3 nucleotides read TGTGCCAGCAGCCCCCGACAGGGAGGAAAACTGTTTTTT. It yields the protein CASSPRQGGKLFF. Variable domain in full (rest from reference TRBV11-3 and TRBJ1-4): EAGVVQSPRYKIIEKKQPVAFWCNPISGHNTLYWYLQNLGQGPELLIRYENEEAVDDSQLPKDRFSAERLKGVDSTLKIQPAELGDSAVYLCASSPRQGGKLFFGSGTQLSVL.

The chain couples TRBV4-2 to TRBJ1-1; perhaps TRBD1 as D (5 bases). The CDR3 is 15 amino acids. V was clipped by 4 bases and J by 3 bases, with 15 bases between them. Per germline, CDR1 LGHNA and CDR2 YNFKEQ. CDR3 sequence (DNA): TGTGCCAGCAGCCTTTACGGGGGGGACTACACTGAAGCTTTCTTT. This translates into CASSLYGGDYTEAFF.

The chain has TRBV18 and TRBJ1-1, with unresolved D. The CDR3 runs 14 residues. The V end lost 6 bases, the J end lost 0 bases, and 11 bases lay between the germline ends. Germline CDR1 and CDR2: KGHSH and LQKENI. The CDR3 sequence: CASSEDIMNTEAFF. For the CDR3, the DNA is TGTGCCAGCTCCGAAGACATAATGAACACTGAAGCTTTCTTT.

The J gene is TRBJ2-7, the V gene TRBV29-1; perhaps TRBD2 as D (6 bases). Trimming cost V 4 bases and J 5 bases, with 15 bases left between them. The CDR3 spans 13 residues. Looked up from germline, CDR1 is SQVTM and CDR2 is ANQGSEA. This CDR3 is CSVVASESHEQYF. The CDR3 DNA sequence: TGCAGCGTTGTGGCTAGCGAGTCCCACGAGCAGTACTTC.